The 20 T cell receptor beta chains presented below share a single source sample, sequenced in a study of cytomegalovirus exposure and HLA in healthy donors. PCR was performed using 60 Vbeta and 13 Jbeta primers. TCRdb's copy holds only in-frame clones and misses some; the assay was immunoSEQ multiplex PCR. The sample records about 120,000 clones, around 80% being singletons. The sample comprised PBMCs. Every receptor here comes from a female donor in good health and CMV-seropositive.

DNA of the CDR3: TGTGCCAGCAGCGGACAGGGGGCCGGTAATTCACCCCTCCACTTT. Its protein is CASSGQGAGNSPLHF. This rearrangement joins TRBV9 to TRBJ1-6; 10 nucleotides line up with TRBD1. The CDR3 runs to 15 residues. The ends lost 3 bases at V and 6 bases at J; junction bases unmatched: 3. Germline V gene data show CDR1 as SGDLS and CDR2 as YYNGEE.

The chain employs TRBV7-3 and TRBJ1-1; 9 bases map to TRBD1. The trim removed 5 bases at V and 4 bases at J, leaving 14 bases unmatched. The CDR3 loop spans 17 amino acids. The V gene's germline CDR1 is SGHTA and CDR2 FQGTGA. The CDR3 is CASSPQPVGQGGTEAFF. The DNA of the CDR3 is TGTGCCAGCAGCCCACAGCCGGTGGGACAGGGAGGCACTGAAGCTTTCTTT.

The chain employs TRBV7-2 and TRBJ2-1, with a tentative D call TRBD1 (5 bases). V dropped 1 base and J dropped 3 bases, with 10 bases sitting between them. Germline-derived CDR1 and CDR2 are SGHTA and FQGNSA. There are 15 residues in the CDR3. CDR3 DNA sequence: TGTGCCAGCAGCTTAGGTGGCGGACACTACAATGAGCAGTTCTTC. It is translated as CASSLGGGHYNEQFF.

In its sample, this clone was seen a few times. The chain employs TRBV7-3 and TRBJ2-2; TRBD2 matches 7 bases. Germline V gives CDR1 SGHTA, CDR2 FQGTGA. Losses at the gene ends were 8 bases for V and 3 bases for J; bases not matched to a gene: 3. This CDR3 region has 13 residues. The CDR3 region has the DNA TGTGCCAGCCGGGCGGGGGACACCGGGGAGCTGTTTTTT. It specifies CASRAGDTGELFF.

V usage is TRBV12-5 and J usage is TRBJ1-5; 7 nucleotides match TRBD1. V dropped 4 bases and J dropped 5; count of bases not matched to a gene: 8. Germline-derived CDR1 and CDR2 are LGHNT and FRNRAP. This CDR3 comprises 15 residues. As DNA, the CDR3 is TGTGCTAGTGGTTCTACAGGGGCTTTGGATCAGCCCCAGCATTTT. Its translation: CASGSTGALDQPQHF.

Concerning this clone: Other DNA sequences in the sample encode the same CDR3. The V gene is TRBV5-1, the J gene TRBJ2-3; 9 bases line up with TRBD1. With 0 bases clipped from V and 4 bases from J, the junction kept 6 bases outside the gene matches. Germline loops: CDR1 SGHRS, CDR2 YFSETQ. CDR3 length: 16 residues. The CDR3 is CASSLESRTGADTQYF. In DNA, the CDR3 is TGCGCCAGCAGCTTGGAGTCCCGGACAGGGGCAGATACGCAGTATTTT.

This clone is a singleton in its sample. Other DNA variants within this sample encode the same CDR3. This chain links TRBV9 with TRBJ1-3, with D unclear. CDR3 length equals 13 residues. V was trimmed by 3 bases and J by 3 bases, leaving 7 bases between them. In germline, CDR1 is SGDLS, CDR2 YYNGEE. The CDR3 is CASSAGGGNTIYF. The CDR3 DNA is TGTGCCAGCAGCGCCGGAGGTGGAAACACCATATATTTT.

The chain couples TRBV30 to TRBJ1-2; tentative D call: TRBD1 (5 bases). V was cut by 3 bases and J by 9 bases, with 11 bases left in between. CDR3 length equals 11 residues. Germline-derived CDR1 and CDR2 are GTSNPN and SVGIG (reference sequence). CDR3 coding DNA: TGTGCCTGGAGGGGGCAAGGGAGCTACACCTTC. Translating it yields CAWRGQGSYTF. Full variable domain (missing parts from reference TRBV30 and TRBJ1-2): SQTIHQWPATLVQPVGSPLSLECTVEGTSNPNLYWYRQAAGRGLQLLFYSVGIGQISSEVPQNLSASRPQDRQFILSSKKLLLSDSGFYLCAWRGQGSYTFGSGTRLTVV.

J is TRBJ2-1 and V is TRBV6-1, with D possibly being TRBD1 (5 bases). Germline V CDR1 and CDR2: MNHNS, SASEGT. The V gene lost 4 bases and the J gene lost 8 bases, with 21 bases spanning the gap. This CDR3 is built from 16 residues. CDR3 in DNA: TGTGCCAGCAGTGGAGTGAGTCAGGGTCGGATCGATGAGCAGTTCTTC. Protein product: CASSGVSQGRIDEQFF.

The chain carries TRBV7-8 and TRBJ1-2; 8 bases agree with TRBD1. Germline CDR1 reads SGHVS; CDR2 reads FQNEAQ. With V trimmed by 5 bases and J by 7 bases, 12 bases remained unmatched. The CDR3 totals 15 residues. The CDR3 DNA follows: TGTGCCAGCAGCCCAACAGACAGGGGAGTAGCTGGCTACACCTTC. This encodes CASSPTDRGVAGYTF.

In DNA, the CDR3 is TGTGCCAGCAGCCGCGGACAGGGAGAGACCCAGTACTTC. It specifies CASSRGQGETQYF. This chain uses TRBV14 with TRBJ2-5; the match to TRBD1 covers 8 bases. CDR3 length: 13 amino acids. Unmatched junction bases numbered 2, after V lost 4 bases and J lost 4 bases. Germline CDR1 SGHDN, CDR2 FVKESK.

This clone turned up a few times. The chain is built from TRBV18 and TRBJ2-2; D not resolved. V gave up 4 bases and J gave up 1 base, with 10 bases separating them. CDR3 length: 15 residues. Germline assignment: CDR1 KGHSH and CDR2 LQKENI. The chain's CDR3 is CASSREPGNTGELFF. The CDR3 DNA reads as TGTGCCAGCTCACGCGAGCCCGGGAACACCGGGGAGCTGTTTTTT.

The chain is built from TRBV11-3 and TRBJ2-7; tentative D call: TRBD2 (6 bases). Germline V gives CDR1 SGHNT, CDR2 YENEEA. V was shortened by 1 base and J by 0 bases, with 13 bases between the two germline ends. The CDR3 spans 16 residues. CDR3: CASSLGGRPSSYEQYF. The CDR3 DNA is TGTGCCAGCAGCTTAGGAGGGAGGCCAAGCTCCTACGAGCAGTACTTC.

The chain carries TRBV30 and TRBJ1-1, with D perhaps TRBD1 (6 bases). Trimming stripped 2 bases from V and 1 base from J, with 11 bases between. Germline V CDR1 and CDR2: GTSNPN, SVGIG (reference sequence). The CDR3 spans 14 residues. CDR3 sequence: CAWSRGTANTEAFF. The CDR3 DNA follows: TGTGCCTGGAGTAGGGGGACGGCGAACACTGAAGCTTTCTTT. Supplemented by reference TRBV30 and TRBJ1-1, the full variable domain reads SQTIHQWPATLVQPVGSPLSLECTVEGTSNPNLYWYRQAAGRGLQLLFYSVGIGQISSEVPQNLSASRPQDRQFILSSKKLLLSDSGFYLCAWSRGTANTEAFFGQGTRLTVV.

The CDR3 here is CASSPLAEIEQFF. DNA for the CDR3: TGTGCCAGTAGTCCCCTGGCGGAAATCGAGCAGTTCTTC. This chain links TRBV19 with TRBJ2-1, with unresolved D. Germline lookup yields CDR1 LNHDA and CDR2 SQIVND (reference sequence). The CDR3 is 13 amino acids. The ends were cut back, 5 bases at V and 10 bases at J, with 15 bases in the middle.

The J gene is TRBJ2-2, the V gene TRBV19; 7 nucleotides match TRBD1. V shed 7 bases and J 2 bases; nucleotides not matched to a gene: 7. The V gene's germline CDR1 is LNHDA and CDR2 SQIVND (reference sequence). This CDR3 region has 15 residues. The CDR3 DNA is TGTGCCAGTATTCCCAGGGGGAGAAACACCGGGGAGCTGTTTTTT. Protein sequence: CASIPRGRNTGELFF.

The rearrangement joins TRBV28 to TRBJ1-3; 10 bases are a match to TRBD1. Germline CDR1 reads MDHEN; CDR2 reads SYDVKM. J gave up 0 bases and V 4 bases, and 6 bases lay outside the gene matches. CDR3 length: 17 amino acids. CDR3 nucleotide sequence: TGTGCCAGCAGTTCGGGACAGGGGACCTCCTCTGGAAACACCATATATTTT. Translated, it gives CASSSGQGTSSGNTIYF.

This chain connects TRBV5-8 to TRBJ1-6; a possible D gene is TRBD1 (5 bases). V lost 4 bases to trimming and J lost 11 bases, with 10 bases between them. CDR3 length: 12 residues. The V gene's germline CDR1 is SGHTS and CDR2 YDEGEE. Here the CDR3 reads CASSLSQAPLHF. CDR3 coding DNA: TGTGCCAGCAGCCTCTCACAGGCACCCCTCCACTTT.

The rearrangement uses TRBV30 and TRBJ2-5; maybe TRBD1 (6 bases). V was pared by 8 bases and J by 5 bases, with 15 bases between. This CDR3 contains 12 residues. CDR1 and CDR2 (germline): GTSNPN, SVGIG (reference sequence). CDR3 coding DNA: TGTGCCGGGACAACCCGCGGGGAGACCCAGTACTTC. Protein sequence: CAGTTRGETQYF. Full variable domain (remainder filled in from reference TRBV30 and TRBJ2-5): SQTIHQWPATLVQPVGSPLSLECTVEGTSNPNLYWYRQAAGRGLQLLFYSVGIGQISSEVPQNLSASRPQDRQFILSSKKLLLSDSGFYLCAGTTRGETQYFGPGTRLLVL.

This CDR3 is CASSSHTVNYGYTF. The DNA for the CDR3 is TGTGCCAGCAGTTCCCATACTGTTAACTATGGCTACACCTTC. The chain joins TRBV6-1 to TRBJ1-2; D not certain. This CDR3 is built from 14 residues. Trimming pared 5 bases from V and 1 base from J, leaving 11 bases between. Germline CDR1 reads MNHNS; CDR2 reads SASEGT.